These 22 T cell receptor beta chains were all obtained from the same sample, sequenced in a study of blood T cell repertoires in COVID-19. The repertoire was sequenced with immunoSEQ multiplex PCR; TCRdb's copy has only in-frame clones and lacks some. The data contain 150,000 to 180,000 clones, about 79% of them singletons. Sequenced sample: peripheral blood. The receptor set was obtained from a woman aged 55 to 70 with acute or convalescent COVID-19.

This chain uses TRBV2 with TRBJ2-1, with TRBD1 matching 10 bases. Germline CDR1 reads SNHLY; CDR2 reads FYNNEI. This CDR3 is 14 amino acids long. Germline trimming cut 7 bases from V and 4 bases from J; bases unmatched to any gene: 4. As DNA, the CDR3 is TGTGCCAGCACCTTGGACAGGGGGTACAATGAGCAGTTCTTC. This translates into CASTLDRGYNEQFF.

V is TRBV3-1 (or the pseudogene TRBV3-2) and J is TRBJ2-3; 9 bases are a match to TRBD1. Germline CDR1 is LGHDT and CDR2 is YNNKEL (reference sequence). V shed 4 bases, J shed 5 bases, and the junction held 7 bases outside the gene matches. This CDR3 contains 15 residues. The CDR3 coding sequence is TGTGCCAGCAGCCTCCTGGGACAGGGACTAGATACGCAGTATTTT. Translating gives CASSLLGQGLDTQYF.

The genes are TRBV3-1 (or the pseudogene TRBV3-2) and TRBJ2-7; 7 positions match TRBD2. CDR1 LGHDT and CDR2 YNNKEL come from the germline V gene (reference sequence). J lost 6 bases, V lost 4 bases, and 6 bases had no gene match. This CDR3 comprises 13 residues. The CDR3 reads CASSRGGGLEQYF. In nucleotides, the CDR3 is TGTGCCAGCAGCCGGGGGGGAGGCCTCGAGCAGTACTTC.

The chain carries TRBV19 and TRBJ2-2; tentative D call: TRBD1 (5 bases). Germline values: CDR1 LNHDA, CDR2 SQIVND (reference sequence). Between the trimmed V and J ends, which lost 3 bases and 2 bases, there was a span of 13 bases. This CDR3 has 16 amino acids. CDR3 nucleotides: TGTGCCAGTAGTATTAAAGCAGGGATAAACACCGGGGAGCTGTTTTTT. This encodes CASSIKAGINTGELFF.

V is TRBV7-9 and J is TRBJ1-1; TRBD1 agrees at 7 bases. The length of the CDR3 is 15 residues. Germline V lookup: CDR1 SEHNR, CDR2 FQNEAQ (reference sequence). Germline trimming cut 4 bases from V and 5 bases from J; bases unmatched to any gene: 10. The CDR3 DNA reads as TGTGCCAGCAGCTCGGGACAGAGAAAGGGAACTGAAGCTTTCTTT. Protein: CASSSGQRKGTEAFF.

The chain couples TRBV7-6 to TRBJ1-1; D perhaps matches TRBD1 (6 bases). V shed 4 bases and J shed 1 base, with 10 bases lying between them. Per germline, CDR1 SGHVS and CDR2 FNYEAQ. This CDR3 spans 14 amino acids. As DNA, the CDR3 is TGTGCCAGCAGCTGGGACACTGGGAACACTGAAGCTTTCTTT. As protein: CASSWDTGNTEAFF. Full variable domain (outside the CDR3, taken from reference TRBV7-6 and TRBJ1-1): GAGVSQSPRYKVTKRGQDVALRCDPISGHVSLYWYRQALGQGPEFLTYFNYEAQQDKSGLPNDRFSAERPEGSISTLTIQRTEQRDSAMYRCASSWDTGNTEAFFGQGTRLTVV.

This clone was detected once. This chain connects TRBV5-1 to TRBJ2-1; 12 bases match TRBD2. Germline trimming cut 3 bases from V and 8 bases from J; bases unmatched to any gene: 12. CDR3 size: 17 residues. In germline, CDR1 is SGHRS, CDR2 YFSETQ. As DNA, the CDR3 is TGCGCCAGCAGCTCGGGAGGTGGGACTAGCGGGTTGTATGAGCAGTTCTTC. Protein sequence: CASSSGGGTSGLYEQFF.

This sequence joins TRBV10-2 and TRBJ1-5, with D hard to call. V was clipped by 6 bases and J by 0 bases, with 9 bases between them. The germline gives CDR1 WSHSY, CDR2 SAAADI. The CDR3 contains 14 residues. CDR3 region: CASSLEYSNQPQHF. The DNA for the CDR3 is TGCGCCAGCAGCTTGGAGTATAGCAATCAGCCCCAGCATTTT.

V and J are TRBV6-5 and TRBJ1-1, with 9 bases aligning to TRBD1. The CDR3 is made up of 16 amino acids. Germline values: CDR1 MNHEY, CDR2 SVGAGI. Trimming at V came to 4 bases and at J to 0 bases, leaving 6 bases not matched to a gene. CDR3 coding DNA: TGTGCCAGCAGTTCCCGGGACAGGGTACTGAACACTGAAGCTTTCTTT. Amino acids: CASSSRDRVLNTEAFF.

The rearrangement uses TRBV20-1 and TRBJ1-2, with 8 nucleotides matching TRBD1. CDR1 is DFQATT, CDR2 SNEGSKA, per germline (reference sequence). The CDR3 is made up of 13 amino acids. J was trimmed by 3 bases and V by 3 bases; bases with no gene match: 3. The CDR3 coding sequence is TGCAGTGCTAGTGACAGGGGTGACTATGGCTACACCTTC. Protein product: CSASDRGDYGYTF.

The rearrangement uses TRBV19 and TRBJ1-5; 10 positions agree with TRBD1. CDR1 is LNHDA and CDR2 is SQIVND in the germline V gene (reference sequence). V lost 4 bases to trimming and J lost 6 bases; unmatched junction nucleotides: 0. This CDR3 has 13 residues. CDR3 DNA: TGTGCCAGTAGTAGGGACAGGGGTCAGCCCCAGCATTTT. It translates to CASSRDRGQPQHF.

The chain is built from TRBV4-1 and TRBJ1-5, with no clear D. This CDR3 contains 15 residues. V lost 0 bases and J 4 bases, leaving 10 bases between the germline ends. Germline V gene lookup returns CDR1 MGHRA and CDR2 YSYEKL. The CDR3 here is CASSQDLGTNQPQHF. CDR3 coding DNA: TGCGCCAGCAGCCAAGATCTGGGCACTAATCAGCCCCAGCATTTT.

The rearrangement uses TRBV10-2 and TRBJ1-2, with 10 bases identical to TRBD1. The germline V gene encodes CDR1 WSHSY and CDR2 SAAADI. The CDR3 extends over 17 amino acids. With V trimmed by 3 bases and J by 0 bases, 7 bases remained unmatched. The CDR3: CASSETGQGTTNYGYTF. The DNA of the CDR3 is TGCGCCAGCAGTGAAACGGGACAGGGGACAACTAACTATGGCTACACCTTC.

This chain links TRBV18 with TRBJ2-7; 9 nucleotides line up with TRBD1. V lost 3 bases, J lost 3 bases, and 3 bases stayed unmatched. The CDR3 is 14 amino acids. Germline lookup yields CDR1 KGHSH and CDR2 LQKENI. The CDR3, as DNA: TGTGCCAGCTCACCCGGGACAGGGAACTACGAGCAGTACTTC. This gives the protein CASSPGTGNYEQYF.

This clone was seen a handful of times. V usage is TRBV18 and J usage is TRBJ2-1; D is possibly TRBD2 (5 bases). Germline loops: CDR1 KGHSH, CDR2 LQKENI. Between the trimmed V and J ends, which lost 5 bases and 10 bases, there was a span of 15 bases. The CDR3 is 13 residues long. The CDR3 region is CASSSYGILEQFF. Written as DNA, the CDR3 is TGTGCCAGCTCATCGTACGGGATATTGGAGCAGTTCTTC.

The chain recombines TRBV30 with TRBJ2-3; a possible D gene is TRBD2 (5 bases). This CDR3 has 14 amino acids. Germline values: CDR1 GTSNPN, CDR2 SVGIG (reference sequence). The V gene lost 0 bases and the J gene lost 0 bases, with 7 bases spanning the gap. The CDR3 region is CAWSVRGSTDTQYF. The DNA for the CDR3 is TGTGCCTGGAGTGTACGAGGGAGCACAGATACGCAGTATTTT.

The CDR3 loop is CASSYSGATYEQYF. As DNA, the CDR3 is TGCGCCAGCAGCTACAGTGGGGCTACCTACGAGCAGTACTTC. The genes are TRBV5-1 and TRBJ2-7; TRBD1 is a possible D gene (5 bases). The germline V gene has CDR1 SGHRS and CDR2 YFSETQ. This CDR3 contains 14 residues. Deletions cut 3 bases from V and 2 bases from J, with 12 bases between.

Here the CDR3 DNA reads TGTGCCAGCTTTAGCGGGGGGGCCCCCACCGGGGAGCTGTTTTTT. This sequence encodes CASFSGGAPTGELFF. J is TRBJ2-2 and V is TRBV28; 11 bases fit TRBD2. Germline V lookup: CDR1 MDHEN, CDR2 SYDVKM. The CDR3 has 15 residues. The ends lost 8 bases at V and 4 bases at J; junction bases unmatched: 6.

This clone was detected once. The V gene is TRBV29-1, the J gene TRBJ1-3, with unresolved D. Trimming took off 5 bases at V and 0 bases at J, with 8 bases between the two ends. This CDR3 is built from 13 residues. CDR1 and CDR2 (germline): SQVTM, ANQGSEA. The CDR3 region has the DNA TGCAGCGTTTCGTTTAACTCTGGAAACACCATATATTTT. This encodes CSVSFNSGNTIYF.

This chain links TRBV4-2 with TRBJ1-1; 12 positions match TRBD1. V was clipped by 3 bases and J by 5 bases; unmatched bases: 4. Germline V CDR1 and CDR2: LGHNA, YNFKEQ. This CDR3 comprises 15 residues. The CDR3: CASSQGQGAGTEAFF. The CDR3 bases are TGTGCCAGCAGCCAGGGACAGGGGGCGGGGACTGAAGCTTTCTTT.

This chain uses TRBV9 with TRBJ1-1; weak D call: TRBD1 (6 bases). The CDR3 contains 15 residues. Germline CDR1 reads SGDLS; CDR2 reads YYNGEE. V shed 4 bases and J shed 4 bases, with 17 bases lying between them. CDR3 in DNA: TGTGCCAGCAGCCCCCTACACAGGGATAGCACTGAAGCTTTCTTT. Translating it yields CASSPLHRDSTEAFF.

The V call is TRBV24-1, the J call TRBJ1-1; no definite D call. V dropped 4 bases and J dropped 5 bases, with 10 bases sitting between them. The CDR3 length is 13 residues. Germline CDR1 is KGHDR and CDR2 is SFDVKD. In DNA, the CDR3 is TGTGCCACCAGTGACTCTTACTTAACTGAAGCTTTCTTT. Its translation is CATSDSYLTEAFF.